This T cell receptor (beta chain) was identified during a study of blood T cell repertoires in COVID-19. Losses at the gene ends were 2 bases for V and 1 base for J; bases not matched to a gene: 1. CDR3 length: 15 amino acids. The germline CDR1 and CDR2 sequences are MNHEY and SVGAGI. Profiled with immunoSEQ multiplex PCR; TCRdb holds only in-frame clones, not every one. The sample contains a few hundred thousand clones, around 82% of which appear only once. This TCR was recovered from a woman under 40 who had recovered from COVID-19. The sample was peripheral blood. The chain has TRBV6-5 and TRBJ2-7; 11 bases are a match to TRBD1. CDR3 DNA sequence: TGTGCCAGCAGTTACCGGGACAGGGGGTCCTACGAGCAGTACTTC. Translation: CASSYRDRGSYEQYF.